One and the same sample provided the 28 T cell receptor beta chains below, sequenced in a study of CD8+CD57+ T cells in acquired aplastic anemia. TCR beta VDJ and CDR3 were profiled, and genomic DNA was the template. A single record per CDR3 protein comes from TCRdb applying MiXCR to the reads. The sample holds about 400,000 distinct CDR3 sequences, about 70% seen once. Sequencing was done on a sample of sorted CD4+, CD8+, or CD8+CD57+ T cells (not recorded which) from PBMCs. These receptors all come from a human donor in good health, serving as a control.

The chain carries TRBV29-1 and TRBJ1-1; the match to TRBD1 covers 9 bases. Germline CDR1 and CDR2: SQVTM and ANQGSEA. V lost 7 bases and J lost 4; bases outside the gene matches: 4. This CDR3 is built from 12 residues. CDR3 sequence (DNA): TGCAGCGCCGGGACAGGGAGCACTGAAGCTTTCTTT. Translated, it gives CSAGTGSTEAFF.

In regard to this clonotype: Relative to the germline gene, one junction end is altered; a read error may explain this. The V gene is TRBV7-2, the J gene TRBJ1-2; D remains ambiguous. CDR3 length: 11 residues. Germline lookup yields CDR1 SGHTA and CDR2 FQGNSA. The CDR3 coding sequence is TGTGCCAGCGGATATAACTATGGCCACACCTTC. As protein: CASGYNYGHTF.

The V and J genes are TRBV11-3 and TRBJ2-3, with D perhaps matching TRBD2 (7 bases). V was cut by 8 bases and J by 5 bases, with 14 bases left in between. CDR3 length equals 13 residues. Germline CDR1 is SGHNT and CDR2 is YENEEA. The CDR3 here is CASEGGGRDTQYF. The CDR3 region has the DNA TGTGCCAGCGAGGGGGGGGGGAGAGATACGCAGTATTTT.

In its sample, this clonotype was seen many times. CDR3 DNA: TGCAGTGCTCCCTCTCGCCTAGCGGGGGGCCTCGTCTCCCTCTACGAGCAGTACTTC. As protein: CSAPSRLAGGLVSLYEQYF. V usage is TRBV20-1 and J usage is TRBJ2-7; the match to TRBD2 covers 11 bases. V lost 5 bases and J lost 3; bases outside the gene matches: 21. Germline-derived CDR1 and CDR2 are DFQATT and SNEGSKA (reference sequence). CDR3 length: 19 residues.

About this clonotype: This may be a read error: a much more frequent sequence differs by one nucleotide. The chain carries TRBV4-1 and TRBJ1-2, with 11 positions matching TRBD1. CDR1 is MGHRA, CDR2 YSYEKL, per germline. The V and J ends lost 1 base and 10 bases, in that order; junction bases with no gene match: 11. The CDR3 spans 16 residues. The CDR3 coding sequence is TGCGCCAGCAGCCAAGCCCTGAACGGGGACAGGGGGGACTACACCTTC. Translation gives CASSQALNGDRGDYTF.

This clonotype was seen a handful of times. The J gene is TRBJ1-5, the V gene TRBV15, with a weak D call TRBD1 (6 bases). Trimming shortened V by 4 bases and J by 4 bases, and 14 bases separated the two germline ends. From germline, CDR1 is LNHNV and CDR2 YYDKDF (reference sequence). The CDR3 length is 15 residues. CDR3 sequence reads: CATSTEQGPNQPQHF. The CDR3 coding sequence is TGTGCCACCAGCACGGAACAGGGTCCAAATCAGCCCCAGCATTTT.

This clonotype appeared a few times. This clone may be a read error of a much larger clone one base away. This CDR3 is missing its conserved last phenylalanine or tryptophan, likely due to a read error. CDR3: CASSLGGYEAFS. The CDR3 DNA follows: TGTGCCAGCAGCTTAGGCGGATATGAAGCTTTCTCT. This rearrangement joins TRBV7-2 to TRBJ1-1, with no clear D. Trimming removed 1 base from V and 7 bases from J, with 7 bases in between. Germline loops: CDR1 SGHTA, CDR2 FQGNSA. CDR3 length equals 12 residues.

This clonotype appeared many times. The chain carries TRBV4-1 and TRBJ2-3; TRBD2 aligns across 7 bases. CDR1 is MGHRA, CDR2 YSYEKL, per germline. After removal of 0 bases from V and 3 bases from J, the junction contained 6 bases not matched to a gene. This CDR3 has 16 amino acids. The CDR3 here is CASSQDRSGGTDTQYF. The CDR3 DNA follows: TGCGCCAGCAGCCAAGATCGATCGGGGGGAACAGATACGCAGTATTTT.

Turning to this clonotype: Given the absence of the conserved phenylalanine or tryptophan at the CDR3 end, a read error is likely. The limits of the CDR3 on the DNA are not certain, so only TCRdb's listed CDR3 is given. The chain has TRBV10-2 and TRBJ2-5. Inclusive of both ends, the CDR3 amounts to 14 amino acids. Germline loops: CDR1 WSHSY, CDR2 SAAADI. The CDR3 loop is CASGGRYAQETEHG.

This clonotype was recorded only once. The chain carries TRBV15 and TRBJ2-3; no clear D. Trimming removed 2 bases at V and 3 bases at J, with 0 bases between. The CDR3 totals 11 residues. Germline V lookup: CDR1 LNHNV, CDR2 YYDKDF (reference sequence). Here the CDR3 DNA reads TGTGCCACCAGCAGAACAGATACGCAGTATTTT. Translated: CATSRTDTQYF. Based on the CDR3 plus reference TRBV15 and TRBJ2-3, the full variable domain is DAMVIQNPRYQVTQFGKPVTLSCSQTLNHNVMYWYQQKSSQAPKLLFHYYDKDFNNEADTPDNFQSRRPNTSFCFLDIRSPGLGDTAMYLCATSRTDTQYFGPGTRLTVL.

The chain combines TRBV5-1 with TRBJ2-7; 7 bases map to TRBD1. Trimming took 0 bases from V and 3 from J; bases not matched to a gene: 6. CDR1 and CDR2 (germline): SGHRS, YFSETQ. The CDR3 consists of 15 residues. The CDR3 spells CASSLGQQGYYEQYV. The DNA of the CDR3 is TGCGCCAGCAGCTTGGGTCAACAGGGGTACTACGAGCAGTACGTC.

This clonotype was observed a single time. This chain joins TRBV19 and TRBJ1-2; D is ambiguous. V lost 3 bases and J 0 bases, leaving 8 bases between the germline ends. The CDR3 consists of 14 residues. CDR1 and CDR2 from the germline V gene are LNHDA and SQIVND (reference sequence). CDR3 loop: CASSILAANYGYTF. As DNA, the CDR3 is TGTGCCAGTAGTATTTTGGCAGCTAACTATGGCTACACCTTC.

The chain recombines TRBV20-1 with TRBJ2-7; TRBD1 is a possible D gene (5 bases). Germline V gene data show CDR1 as DFQATT and CDR2 as SNEGSKA (reference sequence). This CDR3 is built from 13 residues. With 7 bases removed from V and 9 bases from J, the gap between germline ends came to 22 bases. The CDR3 DNA reads as TGCAGTGTTGGGGCTGGAGAGCTTGTCGGGCAGTACTTC. Its translation: CSVGAGELVGQYF.

A few counts support this clonotype. One base away lies a much larger clone, so this may be a sequencing read error. This rearrangement joins TRBV20-1 to TRBJ1-1; D remains unclear. V shed 0 bases and J shed 4 bases, with 12 bases lying between them. Germline lookup yields CDR1 DFQATT and CDR2 SNEGSKA (reference sequence). This CDR3 spans 14 amino acids. Here the CDR3 reads CSARDGGESTEAFF. DNA of the CDR3: TGCAGTGCTAGAGATGGCGGGGAGAGCACTGAAGCTTTCTTT.

Comment on this clonotype: This may arise from a read error, as a much more abundant clone is one base away. J is TRBJ2-5 and V is TRBV6-1, with 9 bases fitting TRBD1. CDR3 size: 16 residues. Germline V lookup: CDR1 MNHNS, CDR2 SASEGT. CDR3 DNA sequence: TGTGCCAGCAGCACCGGGACAGGGACCCTCCAAGAGACCCGGTACTTC. This translates into CASSTGTGTLQETRYF.

This clonotype was observed many times. V usage is TRBV29-1 and J usage is TRBJ2-7; 7 positions agree with TRBD1. Germline values: CDR1 SQVTM, CDR2 ANQGSEA. Trimming removed 3 bases from V and 0 bases from J; junction bases left unmatched: 5. CDR3 size: 14 residues. The CDR3 DNA sequence: TGCAGCGTTGATAAGGGGGCCACCTCCTACGAGCAGTACTTC. Its translation is CSVDKGATSYEQYF.

This clonotype was detected many times. The J gene is TRBJ2-3, the V gene TRBV6-5; D is unresolved. The length of the CDR3 is 12 residues. With 2 bases removed from V and 5 bases from J, the gap between germline ends came to 5 bases. The germline V gene has CDR1 MNHEY and CDR2 SVGAGI. CDR3 DNA sequence: TGTGCCAGCAGTTACCTCGAAGATACGCAGTATTTT. It codes for CASSYLEDTQYF.

This clonotype turned up a few times. The chain combines TRBV7-6 with TRBJ2-7, with a possible D match to TRBD1 (6 bases). The CDR3 is 12 residues long. V was pared by 6 bases and J by 6 bases, with 12 bases between. In germline, CDR1 is SGHVS, CDR2 FNYEAQ. The CDR3 DNA sequence: TGTGCCAGCAGTCGAACAGGGCGCGAGCAGTACGTC. It is translated as CASSRTGREQYV.

This chain uses TRBV5-1 with TRBJ1-6; TRBD1 might be the D (6 bases). V was shortened by 5 bases and J by 0 bases, with 12 bases between the two germline ends. The CDR3 is 16 residues long. From germline, CDR1 is SGHRS and CDR2 YFSETQ. In DNA form, the CDR3 reads TGCGCCAGCAGGGCCGACAGGAGCTCCTATAATTCACCCCTCCACTTT. Amino acid sequence: CASRADRSSYNSPLHF.

This clonotype was detected once. The rearrangement links TRBV29-1 to TRBJ2-5; unclear D gene. Germline loops: CDR1 SQVTM, CDR2 ANQGSEA. The germline V and J ends were trimmed by 4 bases and 5 bases, with 8 bases remaining between them. This CDR3 comprises 11 residues. In DNA, the CDR3 is TGCAGCGTTGTTCAGTCCGAGACCCAGTACTTC. Amino acids: CSVVQSETQYF.

Turning to this clonotype: Given a much more abundant clone one base away, this may be a read error. The CDR3 DNA reads TGTGCCAGCAGCCGTGACAGAAGCACTGAAGCTTTCTTT. It codes for CASSRDRSTEAFF. The chain links TRBV12-3 or TRBV12-4 to TRBJ1-1; D is perhaps TRBD1 (5 bases). The CDR3 length is 13 residues. V was trimmed by 6 bases and J by 4 bases, leaving 12 bases between them.

The V call is TRBV29-1, the J call TRBJ1-1; D is possibly TRBD1 (5 bases). The V end was cut by 8 bases, the J end by 7 bases, with 17 bases between. The length of the CDR3 is 12 residues. Germline V gene sequence: CDR1 SQVTM, CDR2 ANQGSEA. The CDR3 loop is CSHSWDGSEAFF. DNA for the CDR3: TGCAGCCACTCTTGGGACGGCAGTGAAGCTTTCTTT. Full variable domain (remainder filled in from reference TRBV29-1 and TRBJ1-1): SAVISQKPSRDICQRGTSLTIQCQVDSQVTMMFWYRQQPGQSLTLIATANQGSEATYESGFVIDKFPISRPNLTFSTLTVSNMSPEDSSIYLCSHSWDGSEAFFGQGTRLTVV.

This chain joins TRBV6-4 and TRBJ2-6; D is unresolved. Trimming cost V 8 bases and J 0 bases, with 14 bases left between them. Germline CDR1 is MRHNA and CDR2 is SNTAGT. This CDR3 region has 16 residues. CDR3 sequence reads: CASGIAQVSGANVLTF. CDR3 coding DNA: TGTGCCAGCGGAATAGCCCAAGTCTCTGGGGCCAACGTCCTGACTTTC.

In the case of this clonotype: One junction end does not reproduce the germline sequence, and a read error may be involved. V is TRBV10-2 and J is TRBJ2-7; no clear D gene. This CDR3 comprises 13 residues. Germline V gene lookup returns CDR1 WSHSY and CDR2 SAAADI. CDR3 amino acids: CASSMHSGQHQYF. The DNA for the CDR3 is TGTGCCAGCAGCATGCACTCGGGTCAGCACCAGTATTTC.

The CDR3 reads CASSVSGLVYEQQYF. In DNA form, the CDR3 reads TGTGCCAGCAGCGTGTCGGGACTAGTCTACGAGCAGCAGTACTTC. The chain carries TRBV9 and TRBJ2-7; 8 nucleotides match TRBD2. CDR3 length: 15 residues. Per germline, CDR1 SGDLS and CDR2 YYNGEE. Unmatched junction bases numbered 12, after V lost 2 bases and J lost 8 bases.

This rearrangement joins TRBV9 to TRBJ2-7; possibly TRBD1 or TRBD2 for D (5 bases each). Germline assignment: CDR1 SGDLS and CDR2 YYNGEE. The CDR3 runs 14 residues. The germline V and J ends were trimmed by 4 bases and 13 bases, with 24 bases remaining between them. The CDR3 DNA reads TGTGCCAGCAGCATGGGACCCGAACCAACCCTCCACTACTTC. This translates into CASSMGPEPTLHYF.

The rearrangement uses TRBV6-1 and TRBJ2-7; D unresolved. Trimming cost V 10 bases and J 2 bases, with 36 bases left between them. CDR1 MNHNS and CDR2 SASEGT come from the germline V gene. This CDR3 contains 20 residues. Here the CDR3 DNA reads TGTGCCACCAGCAGAGACCTCCTGAGACGGACGCCTCCGGACGCCTACGAGCAGTACTTC. This gives the protein CATSRDLLRRTPPDAYEQYF.

Remarks on this clonotype: Relative to the germline gene, one junction end is altered; a read error may explain this. The CDR3 here is CASIRDGVFYNAPLHF. CDR3 sequence (DNA): TGTGCCAGCATCCGGGATGGGGTGTTCTATAATGCACCCCTCCACTTT. The genes are TRBV10-2 and TRBJ1-6; D call uncertain. Germline CDR1 reads WSHSY; CDR2 reads SAAADI. The CDR3 is made up of 16 amino acids.